The 10 T cell receptor beta chains below were found in one sample sequenced in a study of T cells expressing NK-cell markers. TCRdb re-analyzed the 5' RACE reads; it lists each CDR3 protein once, without DNA. The listing contains 200,000 to 300,000 distinct CDR3 sequences. Source material: blood T cells: a sorted CD56 or NKG2C T cell subset, CD4+ or CD8+ T cells, or bulk PBMC T cells (not recorded which). The receptors stem from a man between 18 and 29 years old in good health.

The chain couples TRBV7-2 to TRBJ2-2; the D gene TCRdb calls, TRBD1, cannot be checked with no DNA. The CDR3 totals 16 residues. In germline, CDR1 is SGHTA, CDR2 FQGNSA. The CDR3 sequence is CASSLGAGKSTGELFF.

The chain employs TRBV20-1 and TRBJ2-7; TCRdb designates TRBD1, a call that cannot be tested without DNA. The CDR3 extends over 14 amino acids. Germline CDR1 reads DFQATT; CDR2 reads SNEGSKA (reference sequence). CDR3 residues: CSAILPLSTYEQYF.

The chain combines TRBV12-3 or TRBV12-4 with TRBJ2-1; without DNA, the TCRdb call of TRBD2 cannot be checked. CDR3 length: 14 amino acids. The CDR3: CASSFDGGRYEQFF.

This chain joins TRBV5-6 and TRBJ2-4. Germline CDR1 is SGHDT and CDR2 is YYEEEE. The CDR3 covers 18 residues. The chain's CDR3 is CASSLTFGTALAKNIQYF.

J is TRBJ2-7 and V is TRBV20-1; TCRdb's D call, TRBD1, is unchecked because there is no DNA. The CDR3 is 14 residues long. CDR1 is DFQATT and CDR2 is SNEGSKA in the germline V gene (reference sequence). The CDR3 reads CSARVPGQGREQYF.

This sequence joins TRBV7-2 and TRBJ2-7; the TCRdb call, TRBD1, lacks DNA for checking. The CDR3 extends over 14 amino acids. Germline V lookup: CDR1 SGHTA, CDR2 FQGNSA. CDR3 protein: CASSLYGRGREQYF.

J is TRBJ1-2 and V is TRBV18. CDR1 and CDR2 (germline): KGHSH, LQKENI. This CDR3 is built from 14 residues. CDR3 residues: CASSPPGLVYGYTF.

This chain joins TRBV12-3 or TRBV12-4 and TRBJ1-5. The CDR3 is 14 residues long. CDR3 in amino acids: CASTQDYSNQPQHF.

V gene TRBV7-6 combines with J gene TRBJ2-2. The CDR3 consists of 15 residues. Per germline, CDR1 SGHVS and CDR2 FNYEAQ. This CDR3 is CASSLFGGLTGELFF. Complete variable domain (other parts from reference TRBV7-6 and TRBJ2-2): GAGVSQSPRYKVTKRGQDVALRCDPISGHVSLYWYRQALGQGPEFLTYFNYEAQQDKSGLPNDRFSAERPEGSISTLTIQRTEQRDSAMYRCASSLFGGLTGELFFGEGSRLTVL.

The chain recombines TRBV15 with TRBJ1-2. CDR1 and CDR2 from the germline V gene are LNHNV and YYDKDF (reference sequence). This CDR3 has 14 amino acids. The CDR3 is CATSRGENNYGYTF.